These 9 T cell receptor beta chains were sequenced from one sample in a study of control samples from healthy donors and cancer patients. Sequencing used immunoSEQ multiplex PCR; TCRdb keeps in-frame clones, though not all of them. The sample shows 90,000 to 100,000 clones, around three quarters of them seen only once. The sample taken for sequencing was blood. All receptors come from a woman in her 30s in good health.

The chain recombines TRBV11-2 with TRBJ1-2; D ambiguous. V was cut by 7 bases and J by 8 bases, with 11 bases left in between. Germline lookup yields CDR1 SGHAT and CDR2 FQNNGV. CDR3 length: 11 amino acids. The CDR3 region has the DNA TGTGCCAGCACGGGAGTTAGGGGCTACACCTTC. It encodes CASTGVRGYTF.

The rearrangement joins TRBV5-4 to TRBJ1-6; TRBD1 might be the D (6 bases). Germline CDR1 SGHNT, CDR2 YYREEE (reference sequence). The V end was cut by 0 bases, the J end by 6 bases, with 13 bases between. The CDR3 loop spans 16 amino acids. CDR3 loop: CASSLGTASTNSPLHF. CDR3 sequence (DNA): TGTGCCAGCAGCTTGGGGACAGCTTCGACTAATTCACCCCTCCACTTT.

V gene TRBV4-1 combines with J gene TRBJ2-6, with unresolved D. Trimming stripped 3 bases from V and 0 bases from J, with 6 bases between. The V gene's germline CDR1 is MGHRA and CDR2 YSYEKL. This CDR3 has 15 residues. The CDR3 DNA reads TGCGCCAGCAGCCAGGAATTCTCTGGGGCCAACGTCCTGACTTTC. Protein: CASSQEFSGANVLTF.

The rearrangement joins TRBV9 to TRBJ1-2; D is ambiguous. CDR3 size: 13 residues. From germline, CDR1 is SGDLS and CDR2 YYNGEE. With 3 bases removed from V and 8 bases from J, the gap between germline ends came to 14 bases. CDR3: CASSEGGQDGYTF. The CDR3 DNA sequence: TGTGCCAGCAGCGAAGGCGGCCAGGACGGCTACACCTTC.

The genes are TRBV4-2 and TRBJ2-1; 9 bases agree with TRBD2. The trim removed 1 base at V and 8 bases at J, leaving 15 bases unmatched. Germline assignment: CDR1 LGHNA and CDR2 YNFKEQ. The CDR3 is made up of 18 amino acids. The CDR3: CASSQALPSGDRPDEQFF. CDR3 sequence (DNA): TGTGCCAGCAGCCAAGCCCTACCTAGCGGGGACCGGCCCGATGAGCAGTTCTTC.

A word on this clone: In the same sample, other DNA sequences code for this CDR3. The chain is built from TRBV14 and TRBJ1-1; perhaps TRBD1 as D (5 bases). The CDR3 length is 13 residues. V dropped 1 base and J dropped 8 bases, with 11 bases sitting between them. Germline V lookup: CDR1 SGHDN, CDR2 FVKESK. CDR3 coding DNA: TGTGCCAGCAGCCAAGTAAAAGGGGCGGAAGCTTTCTTT. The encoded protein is CASSQVKGAEAFF. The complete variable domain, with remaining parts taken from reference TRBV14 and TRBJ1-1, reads EAGVTQFPSHSVIEKGQTVTLRCDPISGHDNLYWYRRVMGKEIKFLLHFVKESKQDESGMPNNRFLAERTGGTYSTLKVQPAELEDSGVYFCASSQVKGAEAFFGQGTRLTVV.

CDR3 DNA: TGCAGCGTTGCCCCCCAGGGGGCGAGTGGCTACACCTTC. Translated, it gives CSVAPQGASGYTF. The V and J genes are TRBV29-1 and TRBJ1-2, with TRBD1 matching over 8 bases. The CDR3 extends over 13 amino acids. With V trimmed by 4 bases and J by 7 bases, 8 bases remained unmatched. CDR1 is SQVTM and CDR2 is ANQGSEA in the germline V gene.

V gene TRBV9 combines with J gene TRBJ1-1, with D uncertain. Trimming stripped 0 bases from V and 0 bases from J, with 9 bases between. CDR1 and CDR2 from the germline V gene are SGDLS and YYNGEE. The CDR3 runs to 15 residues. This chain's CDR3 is CASSVGAGMNTEAFF. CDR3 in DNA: TGTGCCAGCAGCGTAGGGGCGGGGATGAACACTGAAGCTTTCTTT. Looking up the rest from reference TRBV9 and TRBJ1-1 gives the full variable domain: DSGVTQTPKHLITATGQRVTLRCSPRSGDLSVYWYQQSLDQGLQFLIQYYNGEERAKGNILERFSAQQFPDLHSELNLSSLELGDSALYFCASSVGAGMNTEAFFGQGTRLTVV.

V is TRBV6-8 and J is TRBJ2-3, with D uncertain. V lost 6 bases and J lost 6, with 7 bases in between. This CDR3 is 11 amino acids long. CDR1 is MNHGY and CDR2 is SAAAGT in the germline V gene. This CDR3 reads CASSPRDTQYF. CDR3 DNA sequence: TGTGCCAGCAGCCCTAGGGATACGCAGTATTTT.